This TCR beta chain was documented in a study of shared clonotypes between healthy human individuals. Study information: Samples came from two female and three male donors aged 18 to 49. Findings and caveats of the study: A handful of donors had 5% to 6.5% of their naive CD4 clonotypes in common. Non-shared clonotypes had lower generation probabilities than clonotypes shared by all four sorted-subset donors.

The ends lost 2 bases at V and 7 bases at J; junction bases unmatched: 12. CDR3 length: 17 residues. Germline V gives CDR1 SGHTA, CDR2 FQGNSA. Original methodology: In the immunoSEQ data, sequences were junction-only and lacked quality scores, so filtering differed. Measured with immunoSEQ multiplex PCR; TCRdb has only the in-frame clones, and not every one. The DNA gave D and trimming, while V, J and clone size come from that table. The profile covers about 710,000 clones, with around 70% appearing a single time and around 1.7% taken by the ten largest. This clone appeared many times. Its antigen remains unknown.

J is TRBJ2-1 and V is TRBV7-2; TRBD2 matches at 9 bases. The sample taken for sequencing was memory CD4+ T cells sorted from blood. As to subset: CD45RA-negative fraction. The receptor was derived from a woman in her thirties in good health. CDR3 bases: TGTGCCAGCAGCTTACGGAGCGGGAGGACCCTGGGGAATGAGCAGTTCTTC. Its translation is CASSLRSGRTLGNEQFF.